These 29 T cell receptor beta chains share one sample of origin, sequenced in a study of blood T cell repertoires in COVID-19. The repertoire was sequenced with immunoSEQ multiplex PCR; TCRdb's copy has only in-frame clones and lacks some. This table holds about 38,000 clones, over 80% found once. The sample was peripheral blood. The receptor set was obtained from a man over 45 with active or convalescent COVID-19.

The chain joins TRBV30 to TRBJ2-7; 7 bases align to TRBD1. The CDR3 sequence is 15 residues long. V lost 2 bases to trimming and J lost 2 bases; unmatched junction nucleotides: 9. Looked up from germline, CDR1 is GTSNPN and CDR2 is SVGIG (reference sequence). CDR3 in DNA: TGTGCCTGGAGTCAGAAAGGAGACAGGGCCTACGAGCAGTACTTC. Protein: CAWSQKGDRAYEQYF. The whole variable domain, remainder taken from reference TRBV30 and TRBJ2-7, is SQTIHQWPATLVQPVGSPLSLECTVEGTSNPNLYWYRQAAGRGLQLLFYSVGIGQISSEVPQNLSASRPQDRQFILSSKKLLLSDSGFYLCAWSQKGDRAYEQYFGPGTRLTVT.

This chain links TRBV27 with TRBJ1-4; D is uncertain. The germline V gene has CDR1 MNHEY and CDR2 SMNVEV (reference sequence). The CDR3 is 13 amino acids. The V end was cut by 6 bases, the J end by 4 bases, with 9 bases between. CDR3 loop: CASRGDVNEKLFF. The CDR3 DNA reads as TGTGCCAGCAGAGGAGACGTTAATGAAAAACTGTTTTTT. The variable domain in full, with the rest retrieved from reference TRBV27 and TRBJ1-4, is EAQVTQNPRYLITVTGKKLTVTCSQNMNHEYMSWYRQDPGLGLRQIYYSMNVEVTDKGDVPEGYKVSRKEKRNFPLILESPSPNQTSLYFCASRGDVNEKLFFGSGTQLSVL.

This clone was picked up one time. V and J are TRBV19 and TRBJ1-1, with TRBD1 matching 7 bases. Trimming cost V 3 bases and J 1 base; bases outside gene matches: 8. CDR3 length: 16 residues. CDR1 LNHDA and CDR2 SQIVND come from the germline V gene (reference sequence). Here the CDR3 DNA reads TGTGCCAGTAGTATTCTAGGGGGCTTGGGGAACACTGAAGCTTTCTTT. Translated: CASSILGGLGNTEAFF.

To note about this clone: The sample contains more than one DNA sequence encoding this CDR3. The V gene is TRBV9, the J gene TRBJ2-5, with 7 nucleotides matching TRBD2. CDR3 length equals 15 residues. V trimming: 0 bases; J trimming: 2 bases; junction bases outside the gene matches: 4. CDR1 is SGDLS and CDR2 is YYNGEE in the germline V gene. CDR3 bases: TGTGCCAGCAGCGTAGCGGGAGGCCCTCAAGAGACCCAGTACTTC. This sequence encodes CASSVAGGPQETQYF.

V is TRBV6-5 and J is TRBJ1-5, with TRBD1 matching 8 bases. The V and J ends lost 6 bases and 6 bases, in that order; junction bases with no gene match: 7. Germline V gene sequence: CDR1 MNHEY, CDR2 SVGAGI. The CDR3 extends over 14 amino acids. CDR3 bases: TGTGCCAGCAGACTAGGACAGGGTGGTCAGCCCCAGCATTTT. This translates into CASRLGQGGQPQHF.

This clone was picked up a small number of times. The chain is built from TRBV5-6 and TRBJ2-3, with D possibly matching TRBD2 (6 bases). The CDR3 is 18 amino acids. The ends were cut back, 3 bases at V and 4 bases at J, with 24 bases in the middle. Germline loops: CDR1 SGHDT, CDR2 YYEEEE. CDR3 in amino acids: CASSSELESAGISDTQYF. The DNA of the CDR3 is TGTGCCAGCAGCTCCGAACTTGAGTCGGCGGGAATCTCAGATACGCAGTATTTT.

The rearrangement joins TRBV15 to TRBJ2-3, with 14 bases aligning to TRBD2. V was clipped by 0 bases and J by 6 bases; unmatched bases: 2. This CDR3 is 16 amino acids long. Germline CDR1 is LNHNV and CDR2 is YYDKDF (reference sequence). DNA for the CDR3: TGTGCCACCAGCAGAGACCGGACTAGCGGGGGGGATACGCAGTATTTT. It specifies CATSRDRTSGGDTQYF.

This clone was seen once. V is TRBV27 and J is TRBJ2-2; 10 bases map to TRBD1. CDR3 length equals 17 residues. Germline CDR1 is MNHEY and CDR2 is SMNVEV (reference sequence). J lost 9 bases, V lost 3 bases, and 13 bases had no gene match. The CDR3 spells CASSLYRGGTGDRELFF. Here the CDR3 DNA reads TGTGCCAGCAGTTTGTACCGTGGCGGGACAGGGGATAGGGAGCTGTTTTTT.

V gene TRBV20-1 combines with J gene TRBJ2-7; a weak D match, TRBD2 (6 bases). Germline CDR1 and CDR2: DFQATT and SNEGSKA (reference sequence). CDR3 size: 10 residues. Trimming cost V 5 bases and J 9 bases, with 11 bases left between them. The CDR3 reads CSAAGTWQYF. The DNA of the CDR3 is TGCAGTGCTGCTGGGACTTGGCAGTACTTC.

This chain connects TRBV5-1 to TRBJ1-4; 9 bases agree with TRBD1. The trim removed 4 bases at V and 8 bases at J, leaving 9 bases unmatched. Germline loops: CDR1 SGHRS, CDR2 YFSETQ. This CDR3 spans 15 amino acids. The CDR3 spells CASSGTGLGVEKLFF. For the CDR3, the DNA is TGCGCCAGCAGCGGGACAGGGCTGGGTGTGGAAAAACTGTTTTTT.

This clone was seen only once. This chain joins TRBV18 and TRBJ1-3; TRBD1 matches 8 bases. The germline gives CDR1 KGHSH, CDR2 LQKENI. The V and J ends lost 0 bases and 0 bases, in that order; junction bases with no gene match: 4. The CDR3 covers 17 residues. The chain's CDR3 is CASSPPSRGHSGNTIYF. In nucleotides, the CDR3 is TGTGCCAGCTCACCACCGAGCAGGGGGCACTCTGGAAACACCATATATTTT.

V and J are TRBV6-5 and TRBJ2-7; 7 bases are shared with TRBD1. The CDR3 length is 14 residues. J lost 3 bases, V lost 5 bases, and 7 bases had no gene match. Germline V gene data show CDR1 as MNHEY and CDR2 as SVGAGI. The DNA for the CDR3 is TGTGCCAGCAGTAAGGACAGGAGCATCTACGAGCAGTACTTC. The encoded protein is CASSKDRSIYEQYF.

This chain uses TRBV5-6 with TRBJ1-2; D gene uncertain. Per the germline V gene, CDR1 is SGHDT and CDR2 is YYEEEE. This CDR3 contains 15 residues. Trimming shortened V by 5 bases and J by 7 bases, and 21 bases separated the two germline ends. CDR3 nucleotide sequence: TGTGCCAGCAGATTCTTGGGAGAGGCATCTCCTGGCTACACCTTC. Translated, it gives CASRFLGEASPGYTF.

The V call is TRBV5-1, the J call TRBJ2-2; D not resolved. Per the germline V gene, CDR1 is SGHRS and CDR2 is YFSETQ. The V and J ends lost 7 bases and 3 bases respectively, with 13 bases between them. The CDR3 runs 14 residues. CDR3 bases: TGCGCCAGCCGCCTAACCGAGTACACCGGGGAGCTGTTTTTT. As protein: CASRLTEYTGELFF.

This clone came up once. J is TRBJ2-5 and V is TRBV15; D ambiguous. V lost 6 bases to trimming and J lost 2 bases, with 10 bases between them. CDR3 length equals 13 residues. Germline CDR1 reads LNHNV; CDR2 reads YYDKDF (reference sequence). CDR3 region: CATSKTRQETQYF. CDR3 in DNA: TGTGCCACCAGTAAGACTCGTCAAGAGACCCAGTACTTC. Combining the CDR3 with reference TRBV15 and TRBJ2-5 gives the whole variable domain DAMVIQNPRYQVTQFGKPVTLSCSQTLNHNVMYWYQQKSSQAPKLLFHYYDKDFNNEADTPDNFQSRRPNTSFCFLDIRSPGLGDTAMYLCATSKTRQETQYFGPGTRLLVL.

This chain links TRBV2 with TRBJ1-5, with a tentative D call TRBD1 (5 bases). Trimming took 8 bases from V and 12 from J, leaving 26 bases between them. There are 15 residues in the CDR3. CDR1 is SNHLY and CDR2 is FYNNEI in the germline V gene. The CDR3 protein is CASEKGPGYPQGQHF. The CDR3 DNA reads as TGTGCCAGCGAAAAAGGTCCCGGGTACCCTCAGGGCCAGCATTTT.

The chain combines TRBV29-1 with TRBJ2-1; TRBD2 matches 7 bases. Germline CDR1 SQVTM, CDR2 ANQGSEA. The CDR3 spans 15 residues. The V and J ends lost 1 base and 2 bases, in that order; junction bases with no gene match: 5. The CDR3 sequence: CSVEGASGTYNEQFF. The CDR3 DNA reads as TGCAGCGTTGAAGGAGCCAGCGGGACCTACAATGAGCAGTTCTTC.

The V gene is TRBV5-6, the J gene TRBJ1-2; D possibly corresponds to TRBD1 (5 bases). Germline CDR1 is SGHDT and CDR2 is YYEEEE. The CDR3 extends over 16 amino acids. V lost 4 bases and J 8 bases, leaving 24 bases between the germline ends. The CDR3 here is CASSPQGDSWILGYTF. The DNA for the CDR3 is TGTGCCAGCAGCCCCCAAGGGGACTCGTGGATACTGGGCTACACCTTC.

This clone was seen a few times. This chain connects TRBV19 to TRBJ1-4, with D unclear. In germline, CDR1 is LNHDA, CDR2 SQIVND (reference sequence). V dropped 6 bases and J dropped 4 bases, with 12 bases sitting between them. This CDR3 region has 14 residues. CDR3 residues: CASRPDTYNEKLFF. The DNA of the CDR3 is TGTGCCAGTAGGCCAGACACGTATAATGAAAAACTGTTTTTT.

The rearrangement joins TRBV15 to TRBJ2-3, with 9 bases lining up with TRBD1. Trimming at V came to 11 bases and at J to 4 bases, leaving 16 bases not matched to a gene. CDR3 length: 16 amino acids. Looked up from germline, CDR1 is LNHNV and CDR2 is YYDKDF (reference sequence). The CDR3 region is CARRDRDFIVPDTQYF. CDR3 coding DNA: TGTGCCCGCCGGGACAGGGATTTTATTGTTCCAGATACGCAGTATTTT.

This clone was counted once. The genes are TRBV25-1 and TRBJ2-1, with TRBD2 as a possible D gene (5 bases). Germline V lookup: CDR1 MGHDK, CDR2 SYGVNS. This CDR3 comprises 13 residues. V was pared by 1 base and J by 10 bases, with 11 bases between. The CDR3 sequence is CASSEWEKQEQFF. The CDR3 region has the DNA TGTGCCAGCAGTGAATGGGAGAAACAGGAGCAGTTCTTC.

This sequence joins TRBV30 and TRBJ2-6; D possibly corresponds to TRBD1 (6 bases). Between the trimmed V and J ends, which lost 3 bases and 8 bases, there was a span of 29 bases. The CDR3 has 19 residues. The V gene's germline CDR1 is GTSNPN and CDR2 SVGIG (reference sequence). CDR3 sequence: CAWSIIRTAALPISNVLTF. The CDR3 nucleotides read TGTGCCTGGAGCATAATTCGGACAGCCGCCCTACCTATCTCCAACGTCCTGACTTTC.

The CDR3, as DNA: TGTGCCAGCAGCGTCGACAGGACTAGCGGGAGTTACAATGAGCAGTTCTTC. As protein: CASSVDRTSGSYNEQFF. J is TRBJ2-1 and V is TRBV9; 13 bases line up with TRBD2. J gave up 4 bases and V 2 bases, and 6 bases lay outside the gene matches. From germline, CDR1 is SGDLS and CDR2 YYNGEE. The CDR3 extends over 17 amino acids.

The V and J genes are TRBV9 and TRBJ1-2, with 7 bases fitting TRBD1. V was clipped by 0 bases and J by 8 bases; unmatched bases: 10. Looked up from germline, CDR1 is SGDLS and CDR2 is YYNGEE. The CDR3 loop spans 15 amino acids. The CDR3 is CASSVGGDRAEGYTF. CDR3 DNA: TGTGCCAGCAGCGTAGGCGGAGACAGGGCGGAAGGCTACACCTTC.

A single count supports this clone. The rearrangement uses TRBV28 and TRBJ2-3; weak D call: TRBD1 (6 bases). Germline V gene sequence: CDR1 MDHEN, CDR2 SYDVKM. The V end lost 4 bases, the J end lost 4 bases, and 12 bases lay between the germline ends. The length of the CDR3 is 14 residues. The CDR3 region has the DNA TGTGCCAGCAGTTCATTCGACAGGCCAGATACGCAGTATTTT. The encoded protein is CASSSFDRPDTQYF.

The genes are TRBV9 and TRBJ2-2; D call uncertain. Germline lookup yields CDR1 SGDLS and CDR2 YYNGEE. This CDR3 contains 12 residues. Trimming stripped 4 bases from V and 3 bases from J, with 4 bases between. This chain's CDR3 is CASSPYTGELFF. The CDR3 DNA follows: TGTGCCAGCAGCCCTTACACCGGGGAGCTGTTTTTT.

The V gene is TRBV6-5, the J gene TRBJ2-5, with 10 bases identical to TRBD1. V shed 2 bases and J 4 bases; nucleotides not matched to a gene: 1. CDR1 is MNHEY, CDR2 SVGAGI, per germline. The CDR3 extends over 14 amino acids. CDR3 DNA sequence: TGTGCCAGCAGTTACCGGACAGGGGGAGAGACCCAGTACTTC. It specifies CASSYRTGGETQYF.

J is TRBJ1-1 and V is TRBV10-3; 7 bases fit TRBD1. The V gene's germline CDR1 is ENHRY and CDR2 SYGVKD. There are 13 residues in the CDR3. V was pared by 6 bases and J by 0 bases, with 1 base of the junction left unmatched. The CDR3 loop reads CAIRGTVNTEAFF. The CDR3 DNA reads TGTGCCATCAGGGGGACAGTGAACACTGAAGCTTTCTTT.

This chain connects TRBV5-1 to TRBJ2-3; D might be TRBD2 (6 bases). Trimming stripped 0 bases from V and 4 bases from J, with 6 bases between. Germline V gives CDR1 SGHRS, CDR2 YFSETQ. The CDR3 runs 13 residues. DNA of the CDR3: TGCGCCAGCAGCTTGGGGAGGGCAGATACGCAGTATTTT. Translating gives CASSLGRADTQYF.